Listed below are T cell receptor beta chains from one sample, sequenced in a study of breast tumors, draining lymph nodes, adjacent tissues. TCRdb recomputed calls from the multiplex PCR reads with MiXCR, one row per CDR3 protein. The table lists some 97,000 distinct CDR3 sequences, about 20% of them singletons, with roughly 1.2% in the top ten. Sequencing was done on a sample of axillary lymph node tissue. These TCRs come from a female donor with breast cancer. Some clones in this sample may be carry-over from other donors' samples. Each CDR3 is given with its conserved first and last residue. Each record gives: V gene, J gene, clone size, D gene, CDR3 DNA, CDR3 protein. The D gene is left open where the match is weak. Not all rows give a size; the values are once, few, many and, for expanded clones, a class.

V: TRBV7-8
J: TRBJ2-6
size: .
D: .
DNA: TGTGCCAGCAGCTACCCCCGCGACGGCCCCCTCTCTGGGGCCAACGTCCTGACTTTC
CDR3: CASSYPRDGPLSGANVLTF

V: TRBV7-3
J: TRBJ2-1
size: many
D: .
DNA: TGTGCCAGCAGCAACAATACGAGTGAGCAGTTCTTC
CDR3: CASSNNTSEQFF

V: TRBV5-4
J: TRBJ1-6
size: many
D: TRBD1
DNA: TGTGCCAGCAGCTTGACGGCTTCATTCCGGGACAGCCTCCACTTT
CDR3: CASSLTASFRDSLHF

V: TRBV19
J: TRBJ2-7
size: many
D: TRBD2
DNA: TGTGCCAGTAGTTCTCAAGCGGGGGGGCTTTACGAGCAGTACTTC
CDR3: CASSSQAGGLYEQYF

V: TRBV20-1
J: TRBJ1-5
size: many
D: TRBD1
DNA: TGCAGTGCAACCACCCAGGGGGTTGGACAGCCCCAGCATTTT
CDR3: CSATTQGVGQPQHF

V: TRBV5-4
J: TRBJ2-5
size: many
D: .
DNA: TGTGCCAGCAGCTTACGGACGACCGGACAGGAGACCCAGTACTTC
CDR3: CASSLRTTGQETQYF

V: TRBV6-1
J: TRBJ2-2
size: many
D: .
DNA: TGTGCCAGCAGTGAACGGGGGCCGGGGACCGGGGAGCTGTTTTTT
CDR3: CASSERGPGTGELFF

V: TRBV19
J: TRBJ2-7
size: .
D: TRBD2
DNA: TGTGCCGTACACCCCTTGGGAGGGGAGCAGTACTTC
CDR3: CAVHPLGGEQYF

V: TRBV2
J: TRBJ1-2
size: many
D: .
DNA: TGTGCCAGCAGCCAGATATCCAAGGGTAACTATGGCTACACCTTC
CDR3: CASSQISKGNYGYTF

V: TRBV7-6
J: TRBJ1-3
size: many
D: TRBD1
DNA: TGTGCCAGCAGCTTGACCGGACAGGGCTCTGGAAACACCATATATTTT
CDR3: CASSLTGQGSGNTIYF

V: TRBV28
J: TRBJ1-5
size: few
D: .
DNA: TGTGCCAGCAGTTCAGTGAATAGCAATCAGCCCCAGCATTTT
CDR3: CASSSVNSNQPQHF

V: TRBV27
J: TRBJ2-6
size: .
D: .
DNA: TGTGCCAGCAGTTCCACATCCATCCCCTCTGGGGCCAACGTCCTGACTTTC
CDR3: CASSSTSIPSGANVLTF

V: TRBV7-3
J: TRBJ2-2
size: many
D: TRBD2
DNA: TGTGCCAGCAGCCGTAGCGGGGGGCGCGGGGAGCTGTTTTTT
CDR3: CASSRSGGRGELFF

V: TRBV19
J: TRBJ2-6
size: .
D: .
DNA: TGTGCCAGTAGTATGTACGGTTACTCTGGGGCCAACGTCCTGACTTTC
CDR3: CASSMYGYSGANVLTF

V: TRBV5-4
J: TRBJ1-2
size: few
D: TRBD1
DNA: TGTGCCAGCAGCTCCTCCGGGACAGGGAATATCTATGGCTACACCTTC
CDR3: CASSSSGTGNIYGYTF

V: TRBV20-1
J: TRBJ2-5
size: many
D: .
DNA: TGCAGTGCTAGAGATTTAGCCTTTAGAGAGACCCAGTACTTC
CDR3: CSARDLAFRETQYF

V: TRBV28
J: TRBJ2-1
size: once
D: TRBD1
DNA: TGTGCCGGCCGAACAGGGGGCGCCTACAATGAGCAGTTCTTC
CDR3: CAGRTGGAYNEQFF

V: TRBV18
J: TRBJ2-1
size: .
D: .
DNA: TGTGCCAGCTCACCCGTGCAGGGATATGGCAATGAGCAGTTCTTC
CDR3: CASSPVQGYGNEQFF

V: TRBV5-1
J: TRBJ2-4
size: few
D: .
DNA: TGCGCCAGCAGCTTGGAGGGGGGGCGGTACAAAAACATTCAGTACTTC
CDR3: CASSLEGGRYKNIQYF

V: TRBV4-1
J: TRBJ1-1
size: .
D: .
DNA: TGCGCCAGCAGCCTCCCCCGGCAGGGTCAGAACACTGAAGCTTTCTTT
CDR3: CASSLPRQGQNTEAFF

V: TRBV7-9
J: TRBJ1-4
size: many
D: .
DNA: TGTGCCAGCAGCTTATCGGGGGGATCTAAGGCAACTAATGAAAAACTGTTTTTT
CDR3: CASSLSGGSKATNEKLFF

V: TRBV7-9
J: TRBJ2-1
size: .
D: TRBD2
DNA: TGTGCCAGCAGCTTAGCCCGAGGTGGGGGGAGGGCATGTGAGCAGTTCTTC
CDR3: CASSLARGGGRACEQFF

V: TRBV6-6
J: TRBJ2-5
size: many
D: .
DNA: TGTGCCAGCAGACAGACAGGCCCCGAGACCCAGTACTTC
CDR3: CASRQTGPETQYF

V: TRBV2
J: TRBJ2-7
size: many
D: TRBD1
DNA: TGTGCCAGCAGTCGAGACAGGGACTACGAGCAGTACTTC
CDR3: CASSRDRDYEQYF

V: TRBV20-1
J: TRBJ2-3
size: many
D: TRBD2
DNA: TGCAGTGCGTTCAGCGGGGGAAGCACAGATACGCAGTATTTT
CDR3: CSAFSGGSTDTQYF

V: TRBV20-1
J: TRBJ2-3
size: many
D: TRBD2
DNA: TGCAGTGCTAGTGACCCGCTAGCGGGGGGGCGGGCAGATACGCAGTATTTT
CDR3: CSASDPLAGGRADTQYF

V: TRBV2
J: TRBJ1-3
size: many
D: .
DNA: TGTGCCAGCAGGAGGGGGTCGGCTGGAAACACCATATATTTT
CDR3: CASRRGSAGNTIYF

V: TRBV9
J: TRBJ2-3
size: few
D: .
DNA: TGTGCCAGCAGCGTAGAAGGTGGCGGGGCTATTAGCACAGATACGCAGTATTTT
CDR3: CASSVEGGGAISTDTQYF

V: TRBV6-1
J: TRBJ1-3
size: many
D: .
DNA: TGTGCCAGCAGTGATCGGGATCCCGCACTTGGAAACACCATATATTTT
CDR3: CASSDRDPALGNTIYF

V: TRBV6-5
J: TRBJ2-2
size: many
D: .
DNA: TGTGCCAGCAGTTACTTCGGGGAGCTGTTTTTT
CDR3: CASSYFGELFF

V: TRBV2
J: TRBJ2-5
size: .
D: TRBD1
DNA: TGTGCCAGCATTCCGACAGGGGGGGAGACCCAGTACTTC
CDR3: CASIPTGGETQYF

V: TRBV6-5
J: TRBJ1-2
size: few
D: .
DNA: TGTGCCAGCAGTTTCCGACGGACACAAAACTATGGCTACACCTTC
CDR3: CASSFRRTQNYGYTF

V: TRBV7-9
J: TRBJ1-2
size: many
D: TRBD1
DNA: TGTGCCAGCAGCTCACCGACAGGGGTATATGGCTACACCTTC
CDR3: CASSSPTGVYGYTF